This TCR beta chain is drawn from a study of blood T cells in healthy people across ages. This CDR3 is 16 amino acids long. V gave up 5 bases and J gave up 2 bases; unmatched junction bases: 6. Comment on this clonotype: Its antigen is unidentified.

Then a second PCR, running about 6 to 11 cycles, was carried out with a sample-barcoded 5' primer and a J-beta primer mix. Each single sample gave us at least 2.5 million CDR3-containing paired-end reads. TCRdb independently ran MiXCR on the 5' RACE reads; one entry per CDR3 protein. This repertoire shows roughly 1.5 million distinct CDR3 sequences, 35% to 45% found once; its top ten account for less than 5%. General observations from the study: TCR beta diversity, measured per million T cells, fell in a roughly linear way with age. There was no known CMV status for donors, so expanded clonotype changes were possibly confounded.

The chain couples TRBV12-3 or TRBV12-4 to TRBJ1-5; 10 nucleotides agree with TRBD1. The TCR sequence derives from a young woman in good health. Sequencing was done on a sample of blood. The DNA of the CDR3 is TGTGCCAGCAGTCGACAGGGGGCAGGTGGCAATCAGCCCCAGCATTTT. This sequence encodes CASSRQGAGGNQPQHF.